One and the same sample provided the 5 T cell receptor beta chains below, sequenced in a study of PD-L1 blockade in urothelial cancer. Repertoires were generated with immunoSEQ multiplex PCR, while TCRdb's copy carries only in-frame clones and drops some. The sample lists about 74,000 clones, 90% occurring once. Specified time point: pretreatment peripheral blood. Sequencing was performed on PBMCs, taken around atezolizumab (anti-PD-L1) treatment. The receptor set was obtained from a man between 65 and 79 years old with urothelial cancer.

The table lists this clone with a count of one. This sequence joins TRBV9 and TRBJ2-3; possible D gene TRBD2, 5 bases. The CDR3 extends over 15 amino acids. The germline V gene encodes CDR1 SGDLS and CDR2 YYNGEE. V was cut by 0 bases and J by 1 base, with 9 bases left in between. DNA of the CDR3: TGTGCCAGCAGCGTAGTCTCAGCGGGCACAGATACGCAGTATTTT. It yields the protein CASSVVSAGTDTQYF.

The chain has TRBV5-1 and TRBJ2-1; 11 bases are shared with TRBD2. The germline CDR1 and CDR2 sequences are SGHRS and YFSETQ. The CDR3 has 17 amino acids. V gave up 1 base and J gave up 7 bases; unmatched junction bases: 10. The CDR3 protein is CASSLTLGLAATNEQFF. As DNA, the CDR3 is TGCGCCAGCAGCTTGACCTTGGGACTAGCGGCGACAAATGAGCAGTTCTTC.

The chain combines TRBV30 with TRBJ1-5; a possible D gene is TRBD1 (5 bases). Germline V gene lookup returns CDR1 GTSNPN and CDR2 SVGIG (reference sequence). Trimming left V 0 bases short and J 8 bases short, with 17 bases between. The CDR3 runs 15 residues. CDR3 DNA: TGTGCCTGGAGTGTAGTTGGGCAGGGACTCAAGCCCCAGCATTTT. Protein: CAWSVVGQGLKPQHF.

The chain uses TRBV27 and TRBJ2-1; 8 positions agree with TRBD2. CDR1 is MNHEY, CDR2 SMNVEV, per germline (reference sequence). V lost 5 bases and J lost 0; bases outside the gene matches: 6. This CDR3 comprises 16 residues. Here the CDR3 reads CASSILAGSSYNEQFF. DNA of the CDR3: TGTGCCAGCAGTATTTTAGCGGGGAGCTCCTACAATGAGCAGTTCTTC.

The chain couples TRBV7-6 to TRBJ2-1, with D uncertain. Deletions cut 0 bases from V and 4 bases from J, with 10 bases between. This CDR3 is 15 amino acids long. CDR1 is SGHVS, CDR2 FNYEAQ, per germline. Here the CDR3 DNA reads TGTGCCAGCAGCTTAGCGCCTAGTCTGTACAATGAGCAGTTCTTC. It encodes CASSLAPSLYNEQFF. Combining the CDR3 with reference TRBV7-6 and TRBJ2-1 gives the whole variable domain GAGVSQSPRYKVTKRGQDVALRCDPISGHVSLYWYRQALGQGPEFLTYFNYEAQQDKSGLPNDRFSAERPEGSISTLTIQRTEQRDSAMYRCASSLAPSLYNEQFFGPGTRLTVL.